This record looks at one T cell receptor (beta chain) sequence and its context. The source of the sample is a study of blood T cell repertoires in COVID-19. Overall study context: Acute and convalescent COVID-19 specimens originated in the United States, Italy and Spain. In each case, the material was cDNA or gDNA derived from T cells, B-cell-depleted T cells, or PBMCs.

In the original processing: The authors estimated nucleated cell counts from reference gene primer amplification. Assay used: immunoSEQ multiplex PCR; TCRdb lists only in-frame clones, some missing. Clonal size and the V and J genes are those of that table, whereas D and trimming came from the DNA. The table lists under 250,000 clones, around 89% of them singletons. Germline trimming cut 4 bases from V and 4 bases from J; bases unmatched to any gene: 6. The CDR3 runs 15 residues. Germline CDR1 SEHNR, CDR2 FQNEAQ (reference sequence). The V and J genes are TRBV7-9 and TRBJ1-4, with TRBD1 matching 7 bases. This clonotype was sampled from a woman between 40 and 50 years old with acute or convalescent COVID-19. The sequenced sample was peripheral blood. The CDR3 here is CASSSRRDSNEKLFF. The CDR3 bases are TGTGCCAGCAGCTCCCGACGGGACAGTAATGAAAAACTGTTTTTT.